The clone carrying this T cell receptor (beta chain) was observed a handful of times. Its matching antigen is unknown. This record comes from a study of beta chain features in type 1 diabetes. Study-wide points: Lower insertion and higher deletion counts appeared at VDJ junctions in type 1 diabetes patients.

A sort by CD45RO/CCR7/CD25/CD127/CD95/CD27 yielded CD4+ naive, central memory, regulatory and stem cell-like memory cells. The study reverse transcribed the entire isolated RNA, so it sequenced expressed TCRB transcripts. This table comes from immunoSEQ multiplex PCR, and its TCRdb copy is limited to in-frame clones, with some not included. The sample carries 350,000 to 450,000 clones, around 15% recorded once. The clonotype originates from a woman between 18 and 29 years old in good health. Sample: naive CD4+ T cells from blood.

The CDR3 loop is CAISRTSGSSAEQFF. DNA for the CDR3: TGTGCCATCAGTCGGACTAGCGGGAGTTCGGCTGAGCAGTTCTTC. The chain couples TRBV10-3 to TRBJ2-1; 13 bases map to TRBD2. The CDR3 is 15 residues long. The V gene's germline CDR1 is ENHRY and CDR2 SYGVKD. The V gene end was trimmed by 5 bases and the J gene end by 9 bases; junction bases not matched to a gene: 7.